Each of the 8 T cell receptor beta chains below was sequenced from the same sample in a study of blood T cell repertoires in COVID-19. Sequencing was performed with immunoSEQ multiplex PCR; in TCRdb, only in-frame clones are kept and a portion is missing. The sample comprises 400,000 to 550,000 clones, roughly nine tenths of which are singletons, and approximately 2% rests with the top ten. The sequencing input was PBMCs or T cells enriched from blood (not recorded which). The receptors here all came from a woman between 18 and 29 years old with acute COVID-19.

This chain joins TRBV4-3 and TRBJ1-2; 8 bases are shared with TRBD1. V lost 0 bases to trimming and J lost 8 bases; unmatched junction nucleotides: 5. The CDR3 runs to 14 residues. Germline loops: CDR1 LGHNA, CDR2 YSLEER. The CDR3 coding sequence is TGCGCCAGCAGCCAAGAGGACAGGGAGGGAGGCTACACCTTC. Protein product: CASSQEDREGGYTF.

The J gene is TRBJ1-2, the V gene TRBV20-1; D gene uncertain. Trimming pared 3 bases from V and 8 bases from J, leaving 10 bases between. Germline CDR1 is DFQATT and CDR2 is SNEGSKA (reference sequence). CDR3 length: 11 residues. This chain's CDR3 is CSASFPGGYTF. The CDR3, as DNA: TGCAGTGCTAGTTTTCCGGGGGGCTACACCTTC.

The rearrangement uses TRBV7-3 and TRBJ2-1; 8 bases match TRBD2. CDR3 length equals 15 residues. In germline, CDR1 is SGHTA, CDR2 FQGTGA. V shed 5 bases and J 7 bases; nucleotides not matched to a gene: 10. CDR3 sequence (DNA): TGTGCCAGCAGCGCGGGACTAGGTCCTCCGAATGAGCAGTTCTTC. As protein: CASSAGLGPPNEQFF.

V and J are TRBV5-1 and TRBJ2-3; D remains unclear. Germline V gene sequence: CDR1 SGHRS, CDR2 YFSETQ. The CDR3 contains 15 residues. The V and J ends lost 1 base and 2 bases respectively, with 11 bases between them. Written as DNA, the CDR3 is TGCGCCAGCAGCTTGACCACAGACAACACAGATACGCAGTATTTT. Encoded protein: CASSLTTDNTDTQYF.

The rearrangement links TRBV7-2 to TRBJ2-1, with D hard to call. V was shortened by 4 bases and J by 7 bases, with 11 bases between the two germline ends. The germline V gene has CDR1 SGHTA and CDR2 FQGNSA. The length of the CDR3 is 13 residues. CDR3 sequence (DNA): TGTGCCAGCAGCTCCTATCCCGGGAATGAGCAGTTCTTC. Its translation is CASSSYPGNEQFF.

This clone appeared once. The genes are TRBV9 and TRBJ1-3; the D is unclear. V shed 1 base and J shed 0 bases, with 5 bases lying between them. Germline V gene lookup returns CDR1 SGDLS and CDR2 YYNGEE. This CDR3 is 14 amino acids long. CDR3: CASSVSDSGNTIYF. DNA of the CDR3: TGTGCCAGCAGCGTATCAGACTCTGGAAACACCATATATTTT.

The CDR3 DNA is TGTGCCAGCAGCAAAAGGGACAGTTTTGAAGCTTTCTTT. This sequence encodes CASSKRDSFEAFF. V is TRBV6-2 or TRBV6-3 and J is TRBJ1-1; 7 bases fit TRBD1. This CDR3 has 13 residues. Germline values: CDR1 MNHEY, CDR2 SVGEGT. Losses at the gene ends were 6 bases for V and 7 bases for J; bases not matched to a gene: 8.

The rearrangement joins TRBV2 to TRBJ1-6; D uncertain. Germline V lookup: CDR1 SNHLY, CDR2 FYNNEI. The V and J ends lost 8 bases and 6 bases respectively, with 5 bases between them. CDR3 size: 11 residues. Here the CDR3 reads CASSGNSPLHF. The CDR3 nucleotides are TGTGCCAGCTCCGGTAATTCACCCCTCCACTTT.